This entry lists 30 T cell receptor beta chains sequenced from one sample in a study of identical twins. TCRdb passed the 5' RACE reads through MiXCR, listing each CDR3 protein once. The data hold hundreds of thousands of distinct CDR3 sequences, with approximately 21% observed a single time. Separately, the same data were catalogued under a study of T cells expressing NK-cell markers.

The sequenced sample consisted of PBMCs. Receptors were obtained from a young woman in good health.

The chain joins TRBV20-1 to TRBJ2-5; 10 bases fit TRBD2. Germline V gives CDR1 DFQATT, CDR2 SNEGSKA (reference sequence). V lost 1 base and J lost 3; bases outside the gene matches: 2. This CDR3 has 14 residues. CDR3 protein: CSARGTSGEETQYF. The CDR3 DNA is TGCAGTGCTAGAGGGACTAGCGGCGAAGAGACCCAGTACTTC.

This clonotype occurred a few times. The V gene is TRBV15, the J gene TRBJ2-7; D gene ambiguous. CDR3 length: 15 amino acids. Deletions cut 0 bases from V and 8 bases from J, with 17 bases between. Germline CDR1 and CDR2: LNHNV and YYDKDF (reference sequence). DNA of the CDR3: TGTGCCACCAGCAGAGATATCACCCCGCCAGGACAGCAGTACTTC. This encodes CATSRDITPPGQQYF.

The chain employs TRBV7-9 and TRBJ2-7, with D possibly being TRBD1 (6 bases). Between the trimmed V and J ends, which lost 8 bases and 3 bases, there was a span of 11 bases. Germline CDR1 reads SEHNR; CDR2 reads FQNEAQ (reference sequence). The CDR3 is 12 amino acids. The CDR3 DNA sequence: TGTGCCAGCGGCGACAGGTACTACGAGCAGTACTTC. This gives the protein CASGDRYYEQYF. Supplemented by reference TRBV7-9 and TRBJ2-7, the full variable domain reads DTGVSQNPRHKITKRGQNVTFRCDPISEHNRLYWYRQTLGQGPEFLTYFQNEAQLEKSRLLSDRFSAERPKGSFSTLEIQRTEQGDSAMYLCASGDRYYEQYFGPGTRLTVT.

This chain links TRBV20-1 with TRBJ2-5; no clear D. CDR1 DFQATT and CDR2 SNEGSKA come from the germline V gene (reference sequence). CDR3 length: 13 residues. The V end lost 0 bases, the J end lost 5 bases, and 10 bases lay between the germline ends. The chain's CDR3 is CSARETGPETQYF. DNA for the CDR3: TGCAGTGCTAGAGAGACGGGTCCCGAGACCCAGTACTTC.

This clonotype was observed a handful of times. The chain joins TRBV11-3 to TRBJ2-7, with 7 bases identical to TRBD1. The CDR3 runs 15 residues. The ends lost 4 bases at V and 7 bases at J; junction bases unmatched: 13. CDR1 and CDR2 from the germline V gene are SGHNT and YENEEA. The CDR3 protein is CASSWGTASRGEQYF. CDR3 coding DNA: TGTGCCAGCAGCTGGGGGACAGCATCTCGGGGAGAGCAGTACTTC.

This clonotype was observed a handful of times. The rearrangement uses TRBV12-3 or TRBV12-4 and TRBJ1-1, with D uncertain. CDR3 length: 14 amino acids. V gave up 7 bases and J gave up 5 bases, with 17 bases separating them. CDR3 nucleotides: TGTGCCAGCACCGATCCCGGGGTTCGGACTGAAGCTTTCTTT. This translates into CASTDPGVRTEAFF.

CDR3 bases: TGTGCCAGCAGCTTCCCGCGGGACAGGGTGGTTAAAGTAGTAAATGAGCAGTTCTTC. Its translation is CASSFPRDRVVKVVNEQFF. The chain is built from TRBV11-2 and TRBJ2-1, with 9 nucleotides matching TRBD1. The germline V gene encodes CDR1 SGHAT and CDR2 FQNNGV. CDR3 size: 19 residues. After removal of 3 bases from V and 7 bases from J, the junction contained 19 bases not matched to a gene. The whole variable domain, filled in from reference TRBV11-2 and TRBJ2-1, reads EAGVAQSPRYKIIEKRQSVAFWCNPISGHATLYWYQQILGQGPKLLIQFQNNGVVDDSQLPKDRFSAERLKGVDSTLKIQPAKLEDSAVYLCASSFPRDRVVKVVNEQFFGPGTRLTVL.

Points on this clonotype: At one end, the junction sequence differs from germline, possibly due to a read error. V is TRBV20-1 and J is TRBJ2-1; 11 bases agree with TRBD2. In germline, CDR1 is DFQATT, CDR2 SNEGSKA (reference sequence). The CDR3 covers 11 residues. CDR3 in amino acids: CSAMTSGKGVF. In DNA form, the CDR3 reads TGCAGTGCTATGACTAGCGGGAAAGGGGTCTTC.

This chain connects TRBV5-1 to TRBJ2-7; a possible D gene is TRBD1 (6 bases). With 5 bases removed from V and 5 bases from J, the gap between germline ends came to 14 bases. The CDR3 spans 13 residues. Looked up from germline, CDR1 is SGHRS and CDR2 is YFSETQ. Here the CDR3 DNA reads TGCGCCAGCAGTTACAGGGAAGAGGACGAGCAGTACTTC. It is translated as CASSYREEDEQYF. The full variable domain, completed using reference TRBV5-1 and TRBJ2-7, is KAGVTQTPRYLIKTRGQQVTLSCSPISGHRSVSWYQQTPGQGLQFLFEYFSETQRNKGNFPGRFSGRQFSNSRSEMNVSTLELGDSALYLCASSYREEDEQYFGPGTRLTVT.

The rearrangement joins TRBV20-1 to TRBJ2-7; tentatively, D is TRBD1 or TRBD2 (5 bases each). The CDR3 spans 15 residues. Trimming removed 3 bases at V and 8 bases at J, with 23 bases between. Germline CDR1 reads DFQATT; CDR2 reads SNEGSKA (reference sequence). The CDR3 reads CSASLPGPTNPQQYF. The CDR3 DNA is TGCAGTGCTAGCCTACCGGGACCTACAAATCCACAGCAGTACTTC.

This clonotype has a handful of counts. The chain uses TRBV20-1 and TRBJ1-1, with 11 bases matching TRBD1. V dropped 2 bases and J dropped 5; count of bases not matched to a gene: 4. In germline, CDR1 is DFQATT, CDR2 SNEGSKA (reference sequence). The CDR3 sequence is 14 residues long. Here the CDR3 reads CSARPGQGGTEAFF. CDR3 sequence (DNA): TGCAGTGCTAGACCGGGACAGGGGGGGACTGAAGCTTTCTTT.

The table lists this clonotype with a few counts. The chain has TRBV10-3 and TRBJ1-4; D may be TRBD1 (5 bases). This CDR3 comprises 15 residues. The germline gives CDR1 ENHRY, CDR2 SYGVKD. V was cut by 4 bases and J by 7 bases, with 16 bases left in between. CDR3 sequence reads: CAISGTAGRPEKLFF. The DNA of the CDR3 is TGTGCCATCAGTGGTACGGCAGGGCGGCCTGAAAAACTGTTTTTT.

This clonotype was seen a single time. The chain combines TRBV12-3 or TRBV12-4 with TRBJ1-1; 11 positions agree with TRBD1. The CDR3 totals 13 residues. The junction had 5 bases not matched to a gene; V was cut back by 8 bases and J by 6 bases. The CDR3 loop is CASGTGGRAEAFF. DNA of the CDR3: TGTGCCAGCGGGACAGGGGGTAGGGCTGAAGCTTTCTTT.

Ten or more counts support this clonotype. J is TRBJ2-5 and V is TRBV29-1; 7 nucleotides agree with TRBD1. Germline trimming cut 2 bases from V and 6 bases from J; bases unmatched to any gene: 6. The V gene's germline CDR1 is SQVTM and CDR2 ANQGSEA. This CDR3 is 13 amino acids long. CDR3: CSVETGAKQTQYF. The CDR3 coding sequence is TGCAGCGTTGAAACAGGGGCGAAGCAGACCCAGTACTTC.

The chain recombines TRBV20-1 with TRBJ2-6; D is unresolved. V lost 3 bases to trimming and J lost 2 bases, with 8 bases between them. The CDR3 loop spans 14 amino acids. From germline, CDR1 is DFQATT and CDR2 SNEGSKA (reference sequence). Written as DNA, the CDR3 is TGCAGTGCTAGGGTCGGCCCTGGGGCCAACGTCCTGACTTTC. Protein product: CSARVGPGANVLTF.

This clonotype was detected many times. The chain couples TRBV12-3 or TRBV12-4 to TRBJ2-1, with TRBD2 matching over 11 bases. The CDR3 spans 16 residues. The junction had 9 bases not matched to a gene; V was cut back by 5 bases and J by 6 bases. CDR3 residues: CASSPTSGGLTNEQFF. The CDR3 DNA reads as TGTGCCAGCAGTCCCACTAGCGGGGGCCTCACCAATGAGCAGTTCTTC.

The gene calls are TRBV6-1 and TRBJ2-1; 8 positions match TRBD2. The CDR3 covers 15 residues. Looked up from germline, CDR1 is MNHNS and CDR2 is SASEGT. The ends lost 10 bases at V and 0 bases at J; junction bases unmatched: 8. Here the CDR3 DNA reads TGTGCCACTAACCCGAGCGGGGGCTCCTACAATGAGCAGTTCTTC. Translating it yields CATNPSGGSYNEQFF.

J is TRBJ2-5 and V is TRBV20-1; possibly TRBD2 for D (5 bases). The CDR3 runs 15 residues. The ends were cut back, 2 bases at V and 7 bases at J, with 20 bases in the middle. Germline V gene lookup returns CDR1 DFQATT and CDR2 SNEGSKA (reference sequence). CDR3 residues: CSARPPRATEGTQYF. The CDR3 DNA reads TGCAGTGCTAGACCTCCCCGGGCTACCGAGGGGACCCAGTACTTC.

This clonotype was counted only a few times. The J gene is TRBJ1-1, the V gene TRBV6-1; TRBD1 matches 7 bases. The junction had 5 bases not matched to a gene; V was cut back by 4 bases and J by 0 bases. CDR1 and CDR2 from the germline V gene are MNHNS and SASEGT. This CDR3 spans 15 amino acids. The CDR3 spells CASSARQGLNTEAFF. CDR3 bases: TGTGCCAGCAGTGCCCGACAGGGACTGAACACTGAAGCTTTCTTT.

This clonotype turned up a few times. The rearrangement joins TRBV20-1 to TRBJ2-3, with D perhaps TRBD1 (5 bases). V lost 1 base, J lost 1 base, and 9 bases lay in between. This CDR3 is 14 amino acids long. The germline gives CDR1 DFQATT, CDR2 SNEGSKA (reference sequence). The CDR3 reads CSARAGFGTDTQYF. In DNA form, the CDR3 reads TGCAGTGCTAGAGCAGGGTTTGGCACAGATACGCAGTATTTT.

Only a few counts were recorded for this clonotype. The chain couples TRBV12-3 or TRBV12-4 to TRBJ1-5, with a tentative D call TRBD1 (6 bases). The CDR3 extends over 12 amino acids. Trimming removed 4 bases from V and 7 bases from J, with 8 bases in between. CDR3 DNA: TGTGCCAGCAGTTCAGGACAGCAGCCCCAGCATTTT. The encoded protein is CASSSGQQPQHF.

In DNA form, the CDR3 reads TGTGCCAGCAGCCCCCCCGGGACTATGATTCGAGATACGCAGTATTTT. This translates into CASSPPGTMIRDTQYF. The rearrangement uses TRBV12-3 or TRBV12-4 and TRBJ2-3; 7 nucleotides line up with TRBD2. This CDR3 is built from 16 residues. V shed 6 bases, J shed 5 bases, and the junction held 14 bases outside the gene matches.

The genes are TRBV7-2 and TRBJ2-7; D is undetermined. Germline CDR1 SGHTA, CDR2 FQGNSA. V lost 5 bases, J lost 0 bases, and 8 bases lay in between. The CDR3 covers 13 residues. This chain's CDR3 is CASSRVSSYEQYF. The CDR3 bases are TGTGCCAGCAGCCGGGTTTCCTCCTACGAGCAGTACTTC. Full variable domain (missing parts from reference TRBV7-2 and TRBJ2-7): GAGVSQSPSNKVTEKGKDVELRCDPISGHTALYWYRQSLGQGLEFLIYFQGNSAPDKSGLPSDRFSAERTGGSVSTLTIQRTQQEDSAVYLCASSRVSSYEQYFGPGTRLTVT.

This clonotype was seen ten or more times. This rearrangement joins TRBV5-6 to TRBJ2-1; D might be TRBD1 (6 bases). Trimming stripped 1 base from V and 6 bases from J, with 23 bases between. Per germline, CDR1 SGHDT and CDR2 YYEEEE. This CDR3 has 18 residues. Here the CDR3 reads CASSLRNPPGTPFNEQFF. DNA of the CDR3: TGTGCCAGCAGCTTGAGGAACCCCCCCGGGACACCTTTCAATGAGCAGTTCTTC.

This clonotype was seen at least ten times. The chain uses TRBV12-3 or TRBV12-4 and TRBJ1-1; D gene uncertain. This CDR3 has 13 amino acids. The germline V and J ends were trimmed by 7 bases and 4 bases, with 13 bases remaining between them. CDR3 residues: CASTIGLVTEAFF. The CDR3 DNA reads as TGTGCCAGCACCATTGGTTTAGTCACTGAAGCTTTCTTT.

V and J are TRBV12-3 or TRBV12-4 and TRBJ1-1; D is undetermined. Trimming shortened V by 8 bases and J by 4 bases, and 8 bases separated the two germline ends. CDR3 size: 11 residues. CDR3 bases: TGTGCCAGCCGCCAGGTCACTGAAGCTTTCTTT. It specifies CASRQVTEAFF.

This clonotype has more than one count but fewer than ten. The rearrangement uses TRBV7-3 and TRBJ2-1, with D uncertain. V was trimmed by 8 bases and J by 10 bases, leaving 21 bases between them. The CDR3 consists of 14 residues. The germline V gene has CDR1 SGHTA and CDR2 FQGTGA. CDR3 coding DNA: TGTGCCAGCCAGGTTATGGTAGGTGGGTCAGAGCAGTTCTTC. Encoded protein: CASQVMVGGSEQFF.

The gene calls are TRBV10-2 and TRBJ2-7; no definite D call. V was clipped by 8 bases and J by 2 bases, with 19 bases between them. CDR3 length equals 15 residues. Germline-derived CDR1 and CDR2 are WSHSY and SAAADI. In DNA form, the CDR3 reads TGCGCCAGCGTGGTTGATACGCGGAGTACCTACGAGCAGTACTTC. As protein: CASVVDTRSTYEQYF.

V and J are TRBV6-5 and TRBJ2-4; D tentatively reads TRBD1 or TRBD2 (5 bases each). Germline values: CDR1 MNHEY, CDR2 SVGAGI. This CDR3 has 16 amino acids. V lost 0 bases and J lost 0, with 9 bases in between. CDR3 in DNA: TGTGCCAGCAGTTACTCGACGGGGCTAGCCAAAAACATTCAGTACTTC. Residues: CASSYSTGLAKNIQYF.

This clonotype occurred a few times. J is TRBJ2-5 and V is TRBV3-1; TRBD2 matches 9 bases. V lost 3 bases and J lost 0; bases outside the gene matches: 5. Per the germline V gene, CDR1 is LGHDT and CDR2 is YNNKEL (reference sequence). The CDR3 is 16 amino acids. Here the CDR3 DNA reads TGTGCCAGCAGCCACCGACTAGCGGATGACCAAGAGACCCAGTACTTC. It codes for CASSHRLADDQETQYF.